This T cell receptor (beta chain) was identified in a study of CD8 T cells in ankylosing spondylitis. TCRdb used MiXCR to reprocess the 5' RACE reads, holding one entry per CDR3 protein. The table has some 330,000 distinct CDR3 sequences, around 7.6% seen once. This clonotype was detected many times. Antigen unknown. This CDR3 contains 16 residues. CDR1 and CDR2 from the germline V gene are MDHEN and SYDVKM. V lost 3 bases to trimming and J lost 5 bases, with 19 bases between them. Study-wide findings and caveats: A TCR beta motif of fewer than ten highly homologous variants seemed to mark ankylosing spondylitis blood. Disease-associated clones were reportedly significantly overrepresented in matched ankylosing spondylitis synovial fluid.

V gene TRBV28 combines with J gene TRBJ2-5; possible D gene TRBD1, 5 bases. The TCR was taken from a male donor with ankylosing spondylitis. Sequenced input: blood, either unsorted or a sorted T cell fraction (not recorded which). CDR3 sequence reads: CASSFVWGGWPETQYF. DNA for the CDR3: TGTGCCAGCAGTTTTGTCTGGGGCGGTTGGCCCGAGACCCAGTACTTC.